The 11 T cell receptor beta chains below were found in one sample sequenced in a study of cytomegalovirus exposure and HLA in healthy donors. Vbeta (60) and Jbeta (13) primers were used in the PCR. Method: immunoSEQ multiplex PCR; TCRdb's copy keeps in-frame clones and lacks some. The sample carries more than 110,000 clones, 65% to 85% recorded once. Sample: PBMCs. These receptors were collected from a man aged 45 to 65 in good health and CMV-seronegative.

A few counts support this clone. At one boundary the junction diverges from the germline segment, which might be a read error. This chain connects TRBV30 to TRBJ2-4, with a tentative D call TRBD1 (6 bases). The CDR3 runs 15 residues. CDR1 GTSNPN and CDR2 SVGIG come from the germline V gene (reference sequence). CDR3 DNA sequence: TGTGCCTGGGGTGTCCAGGGGCTAGCCAAAAACATTCAGTACTTC. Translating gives CAWGVQGLAKNIQYF.

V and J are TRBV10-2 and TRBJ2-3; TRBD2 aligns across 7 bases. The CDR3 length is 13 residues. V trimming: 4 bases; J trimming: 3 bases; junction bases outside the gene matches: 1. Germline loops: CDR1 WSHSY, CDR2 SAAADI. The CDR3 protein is CASSVGGTDTQYF. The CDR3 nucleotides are TGCGCCAGCAGTGTCGGGGGGACAGATACGCAGTATTTT.

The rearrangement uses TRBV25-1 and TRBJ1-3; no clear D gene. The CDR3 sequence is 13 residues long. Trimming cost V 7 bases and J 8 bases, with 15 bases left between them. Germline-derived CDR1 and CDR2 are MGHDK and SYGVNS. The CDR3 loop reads CASTSARGDTIYF. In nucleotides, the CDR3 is TGTGCCAGCACCTCAGCGCGGGGAGACACCATATATTTT.

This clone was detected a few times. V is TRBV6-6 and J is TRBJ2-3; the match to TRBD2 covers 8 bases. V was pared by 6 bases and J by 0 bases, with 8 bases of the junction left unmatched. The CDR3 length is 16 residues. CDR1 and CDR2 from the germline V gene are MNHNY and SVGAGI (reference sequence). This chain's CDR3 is CASSHTSGGSTDTQYF. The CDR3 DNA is TGTGCCAGCAGCCATACTTCGGGGGGGAGCACAGATACGCAGTATTTT.

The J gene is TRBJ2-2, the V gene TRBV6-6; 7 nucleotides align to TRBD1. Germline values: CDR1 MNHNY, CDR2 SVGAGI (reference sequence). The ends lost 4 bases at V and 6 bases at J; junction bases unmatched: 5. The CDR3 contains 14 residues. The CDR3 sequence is CASSLTGAAGELFF. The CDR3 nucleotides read TGTGCCAGCAGTTTAACAGGGGCGGCCGGGGAGCTGTTTTTT.

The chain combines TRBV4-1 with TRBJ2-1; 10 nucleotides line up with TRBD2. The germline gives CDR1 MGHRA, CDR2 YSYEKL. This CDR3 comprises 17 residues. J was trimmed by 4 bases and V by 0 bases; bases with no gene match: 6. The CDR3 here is CASSQEGKRGGYNEQFF. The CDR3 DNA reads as TGCGCCAGCAGCCAAGAGGGAAAGCGGGGGGGATACAATGAGCAGTTCTTC.

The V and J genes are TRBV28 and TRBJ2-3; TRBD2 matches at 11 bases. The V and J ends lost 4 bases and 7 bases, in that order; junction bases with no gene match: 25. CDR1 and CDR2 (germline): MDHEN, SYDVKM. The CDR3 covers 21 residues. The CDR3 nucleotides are TGTGCCAGCAGTTCCTACGATCGAAGCTACCAACTAGCGGGGGCGAGAAATACGCAGTATTTT. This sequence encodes CASSSYDRSYQLAGARNTQYF.

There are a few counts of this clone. The CDR3 loop is CASSLEGIYNEQFF. The CDR3 DNA reads as TGTGCCAGCAGCTTAGAGGGGATTTACAATGAGCAGTTCTTC. V is TRBV7-9 and J is TRBJ2-1; tentative D call: TRBD1 (5 bases). Trimming pared 1 base from V and 4 bases from J, leaving 8 bases between. The length of the CDR3 is 14 residues. The germline gives CDR1 SEHNR, CDR2 FQNEAQ (reference sequence). Supplemented by reference TRBV7-9 and TRBJ2-1, the full variable domain reads DTGVSQNPRHKITKRGQNVTFRCDPISEHNRLYWYRQTLGQGPEFLTYFQNEAQLEKSRLLSDRFSAERPKGSFSTLEIQRTEQGDSAMYLCASSLEGIYNEQFFGPGTRLTVL.

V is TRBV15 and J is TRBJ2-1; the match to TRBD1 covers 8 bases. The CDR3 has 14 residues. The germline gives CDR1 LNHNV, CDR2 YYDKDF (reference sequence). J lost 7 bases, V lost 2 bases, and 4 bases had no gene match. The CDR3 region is CATSRRTGFNEQFF. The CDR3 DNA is TGTGCCACCAGCAGACGGACAGGGTTTAATGAGCAGTTCTTC. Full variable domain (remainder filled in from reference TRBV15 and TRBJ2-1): DAMVIQNPRYQVTQFGKPVTLSCSQTLNHNVMYWYQQKSSQAPKLLFHYYDKDFNNEADTPDNFQSRRPNTSFCFLDIRSPGLGDTAMYLCATSRRTGFNEQFFGPGTRLTVL.

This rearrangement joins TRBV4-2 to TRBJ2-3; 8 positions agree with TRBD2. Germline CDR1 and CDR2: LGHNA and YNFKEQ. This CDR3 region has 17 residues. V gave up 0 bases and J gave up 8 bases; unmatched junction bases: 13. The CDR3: CASSQETSVSPRGTQYF. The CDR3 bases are TGTGCCAGCAGCCAAGAGACTAGCGTCTCTCCCAGGGGTACGCAGTATTTT.

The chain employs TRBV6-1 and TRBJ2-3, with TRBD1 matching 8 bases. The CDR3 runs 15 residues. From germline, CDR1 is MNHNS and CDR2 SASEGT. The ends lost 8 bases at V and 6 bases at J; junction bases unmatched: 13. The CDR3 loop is CASPKVQGAIDTQYF. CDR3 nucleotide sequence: TGTGCCAGCCCGAAGGTCCAGGGGGCAATTGATACGCAGTATTTT.